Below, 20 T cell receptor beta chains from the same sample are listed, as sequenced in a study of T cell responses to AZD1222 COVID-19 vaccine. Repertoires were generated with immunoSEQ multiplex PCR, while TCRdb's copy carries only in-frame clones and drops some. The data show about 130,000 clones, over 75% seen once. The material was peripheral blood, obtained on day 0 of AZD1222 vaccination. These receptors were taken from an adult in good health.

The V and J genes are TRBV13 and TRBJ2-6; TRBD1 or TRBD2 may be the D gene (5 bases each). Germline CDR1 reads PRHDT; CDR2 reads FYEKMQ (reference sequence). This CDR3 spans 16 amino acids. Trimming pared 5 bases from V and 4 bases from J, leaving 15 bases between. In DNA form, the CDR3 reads TGTGCCAGCAGCACACCCGGGGCGCTGGGGGCCAACGTCCTGACTTTC. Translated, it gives CASSTPGALGANVLTF.

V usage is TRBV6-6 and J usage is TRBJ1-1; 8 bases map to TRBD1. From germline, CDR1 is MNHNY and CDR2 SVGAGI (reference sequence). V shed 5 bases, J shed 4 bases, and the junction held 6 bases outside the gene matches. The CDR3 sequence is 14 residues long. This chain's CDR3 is CASSPRQGSTEAFF. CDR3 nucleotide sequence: TGTGCCAGCAGTCCCCGACAGGGGAGCACTGAAGCTTTCTTT.

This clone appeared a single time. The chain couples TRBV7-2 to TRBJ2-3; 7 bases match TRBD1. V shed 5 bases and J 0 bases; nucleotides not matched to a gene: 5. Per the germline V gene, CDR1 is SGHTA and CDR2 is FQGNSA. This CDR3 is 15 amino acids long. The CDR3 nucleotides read TGTGCCAGCAGCGTTGGACAGGCCAGCACAGATACGCAGTATTTT. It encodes CASSVGQASTDTQYF. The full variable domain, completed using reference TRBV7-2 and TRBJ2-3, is GAGVSQSPSNKVTEKGKDVELRCDPISGHTALYWYRQSLGQGLEFLIYFQGNSAPDKSGLPSDRFSAERTGGSVSTLTIQRTQQEDSAVYLCASSVGQASTDTQYFGPGTRLTVL.

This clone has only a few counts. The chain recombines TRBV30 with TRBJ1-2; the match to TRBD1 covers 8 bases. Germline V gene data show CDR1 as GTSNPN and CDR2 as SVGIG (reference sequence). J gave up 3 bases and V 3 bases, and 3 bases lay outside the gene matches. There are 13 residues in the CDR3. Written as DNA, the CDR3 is TGTGCCTGGAGGCTGGACAGGGACTATGGCTACACCTTC. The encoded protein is CAWRLDRDYGYTF. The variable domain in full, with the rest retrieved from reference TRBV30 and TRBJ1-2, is SQTIHQWPATLVQPVGSPLSLECTVEGTSNPNLYWYRQAAGRGLQLLFYSVGIGQISSEVPQNLSASRPQDRQFILSSKKLLLSDSGFYLCAWRLDRDYGYTFGSGTRLTVV.

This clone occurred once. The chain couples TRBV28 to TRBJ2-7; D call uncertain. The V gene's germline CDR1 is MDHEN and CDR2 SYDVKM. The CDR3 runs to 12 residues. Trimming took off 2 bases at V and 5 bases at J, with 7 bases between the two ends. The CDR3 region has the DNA TGTGCCAGCAGTTTAAGGGCGGACGAGCAGTACTTC. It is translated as CASSLRADEQYF.

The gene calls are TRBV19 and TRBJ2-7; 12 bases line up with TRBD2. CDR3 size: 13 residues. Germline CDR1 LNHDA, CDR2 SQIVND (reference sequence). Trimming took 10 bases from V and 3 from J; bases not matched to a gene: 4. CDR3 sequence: CATRLAGDYEQYF. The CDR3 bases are TGTGCCACCCGACTAGCGGGAGACTACGAGCAGTACTTC.

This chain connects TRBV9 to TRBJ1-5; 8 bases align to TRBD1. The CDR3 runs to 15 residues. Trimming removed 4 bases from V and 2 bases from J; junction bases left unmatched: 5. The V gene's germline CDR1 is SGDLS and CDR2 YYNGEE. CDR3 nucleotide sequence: TGTGCCAGCAGCTTGACAGGGGCCGGCAATCAGCCCCAGCATTTT. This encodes CASSLTGAGNQPQHF.

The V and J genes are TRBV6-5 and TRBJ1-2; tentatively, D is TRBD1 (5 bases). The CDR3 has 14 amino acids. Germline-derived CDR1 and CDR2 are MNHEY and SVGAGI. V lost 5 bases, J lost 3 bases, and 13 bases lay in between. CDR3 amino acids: CASSRRGWDYGYTF. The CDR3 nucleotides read TGTGCCAGCAGTAGACGGGGCTGGGACTATGGCTACACCTTC.

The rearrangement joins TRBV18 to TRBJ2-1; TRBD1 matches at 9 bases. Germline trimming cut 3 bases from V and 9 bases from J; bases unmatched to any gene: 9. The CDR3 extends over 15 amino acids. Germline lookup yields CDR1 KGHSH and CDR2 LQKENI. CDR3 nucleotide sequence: TGTGCCAGCTCACCTTCACAGGGGGCAAGGCTTGAGCAGTTCTTC. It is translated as CASSPSQGARLEQFF.

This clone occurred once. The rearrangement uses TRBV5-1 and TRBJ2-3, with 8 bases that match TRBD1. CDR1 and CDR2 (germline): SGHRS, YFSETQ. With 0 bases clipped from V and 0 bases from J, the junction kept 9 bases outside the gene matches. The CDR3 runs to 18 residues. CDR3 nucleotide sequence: TGCGCCAGCAGCTTGGGGTTGGTTGGACAGGGAAGCACAGATACGCAGTATTTT. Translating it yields CASSLGLVGQGSTDTQYF.

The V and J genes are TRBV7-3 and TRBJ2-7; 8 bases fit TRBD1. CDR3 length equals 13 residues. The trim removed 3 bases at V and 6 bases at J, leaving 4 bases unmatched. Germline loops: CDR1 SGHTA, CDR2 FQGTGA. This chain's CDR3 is CASSFQGASEQYF. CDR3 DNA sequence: TGTGCCAGCAGCTTCCAGGGGGCCAGCGAGCAGTACTTC.

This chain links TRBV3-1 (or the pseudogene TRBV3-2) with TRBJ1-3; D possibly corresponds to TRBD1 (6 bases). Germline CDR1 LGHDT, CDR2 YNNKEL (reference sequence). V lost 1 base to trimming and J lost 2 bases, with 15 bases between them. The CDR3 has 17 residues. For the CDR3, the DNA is TGTGCCAGCAGCCAAGGGCTGCCAGGGGTGGCTGGAAACACCATATATTTT. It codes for CASSQGLPGVAGNTIYF.

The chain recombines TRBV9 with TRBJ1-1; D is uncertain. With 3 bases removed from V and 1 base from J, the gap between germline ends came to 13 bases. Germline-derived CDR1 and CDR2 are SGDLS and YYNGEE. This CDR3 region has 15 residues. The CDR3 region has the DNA TGTGCCAGCAGCGCCGGTCCAGACTCGAACACTGAAGCTTTCTTT. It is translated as CASSAGPDSNTEAFF.

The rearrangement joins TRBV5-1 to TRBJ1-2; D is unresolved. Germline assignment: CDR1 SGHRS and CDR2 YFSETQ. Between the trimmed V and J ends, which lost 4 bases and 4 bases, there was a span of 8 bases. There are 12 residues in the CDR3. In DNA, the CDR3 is TGCGCCAGCAGCCCCGATTTCTATGGCTACACCTTC. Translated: CASSPDFYGYTF.

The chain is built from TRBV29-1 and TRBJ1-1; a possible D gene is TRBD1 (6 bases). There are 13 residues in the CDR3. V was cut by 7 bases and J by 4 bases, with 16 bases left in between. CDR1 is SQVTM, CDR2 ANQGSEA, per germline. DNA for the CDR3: TGCAGCGACCTGACAGGTCCCGGCACTGAAGCTTTCTTT. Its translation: CSDLTGPGTEAFF. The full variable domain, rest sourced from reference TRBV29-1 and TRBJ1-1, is SAVISQKPSRDICQRGTSLTIQCQVDSQVTMMFWYRQQPGQSLTLIATANQGSEATYESGFVIDKFPISRPNLTFSTLTVSNMSPEDSSIYLCSDLTGPGTEAFFGQGTRLTVV.

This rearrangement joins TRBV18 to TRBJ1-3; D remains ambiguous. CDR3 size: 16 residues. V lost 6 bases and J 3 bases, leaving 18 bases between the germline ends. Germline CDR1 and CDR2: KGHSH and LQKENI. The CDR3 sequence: CASSFQSTGLGNTIYF. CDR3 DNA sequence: TGTGCCAGCTCGTTTCAGTCGACCGGGCTTGGAAACACCATATATTTT.

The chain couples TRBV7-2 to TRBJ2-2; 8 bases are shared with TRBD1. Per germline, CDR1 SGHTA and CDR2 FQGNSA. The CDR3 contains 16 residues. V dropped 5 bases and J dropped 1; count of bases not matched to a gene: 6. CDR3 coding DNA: TGTGCCAGCAGCCTGAGACAGGGGAGGAACACCGGGGAGCTGTTTTTT. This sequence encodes CASSLRQGRNTGELFF.

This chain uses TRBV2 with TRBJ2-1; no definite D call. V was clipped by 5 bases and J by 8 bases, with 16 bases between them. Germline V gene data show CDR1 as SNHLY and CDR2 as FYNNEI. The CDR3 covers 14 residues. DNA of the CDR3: TGTGCCAGCAGTAATTCTGGGATTCGTGATGAGCAGTTCTTC. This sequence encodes CASSNSGIRDEQFF.

As DNA, the CDR3 is TGTGCCAGCAGCTTAGCGAATTGGACGGATAGCACAGATACGCAGTATTTT. Translation: CASSLANWTDSTDTQYF. V and J are TRBV7-9 and TRBJ2-3; no firm D call. The germline V and J ends were trimmed by 0 bases and 0 bases, with 13 bases remaining between them. Germline lookup yields CDR1 SEHNR and CDR2 FQNEAQ (reference sequence). This CDR3 contains 17 residues.

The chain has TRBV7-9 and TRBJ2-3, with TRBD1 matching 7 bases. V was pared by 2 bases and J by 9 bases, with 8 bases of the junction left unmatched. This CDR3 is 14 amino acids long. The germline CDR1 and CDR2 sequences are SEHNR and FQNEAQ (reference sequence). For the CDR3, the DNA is TGTGCCAGCAGCTTATCGGGGACAGCAGGCACGCAGTATTTT. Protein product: CASSLSGTAGTQYF. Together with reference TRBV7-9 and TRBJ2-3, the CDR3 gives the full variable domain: DTGVSQNPRHKITKRGQNVTFRCDPISEHNRLYWYRQTLGQGPEFLTYFQNEAQLEKSRLLSDRFSAERPKGSFSTLEIQRTEQGDSAMYLCASSLSGTAGTQYFGPGTRLTVL.